The entry below gives a single T cell receptor (beta chain) sequence along with its context. The antigen is not known. This sample stems from a study of Tregs in tolerant kidney transplant recipients. Measured with immunoSEQ multiplex PCR; TCRdb has only the in-frame clones, and not every one. The sample includes 35,000 to 55,000 clones, 91% seen only once; the top ten take about 0.71%. Study results and limitations: Few patients were studied, so findings need validation in larger groups. The most relevant donor-specific Treg TCRbeta repertoire apparently came from expansion with activated donor B cells. This study did not directly address biological reproducibility.

Thawed PBMCs were FACS-sorted into unstimulated CD4+CD25+CD127- regulatory T cells, CD4+CD25- non-regulatory cells, CD4 and CD8 cells. Sample: Tregs from blood. This receptor was taken from a human donor in good health.

The CDR3 spells CASSGWREPYNEQFF. The CDR3 nucleotides are TGTGCCAGCAGCGGTTGGCGGGAACCCTACAATGAGCAGTTCTTC. The chain couples TRBV2 to TRBJ2-1; D is possibly TRBD2 (6 bases). Trimming took off 6 bases at V and 2 bases at J, with 14 bases between the two ends. Germline CDR1 reads SNHLY; CDR2 reads FYNNEI. The CDR3 sequence is 15 residues long. The full variable domain, with the rest looked up from reference TRBV2 and TRBJ2-1, is EPEVTQTPSHQVTQMGQEVILRCVPISNHLYFYWYRQILGQKVEFLVSFYNNEISEKSEIFDDQFSVERPDGSNFTLKIRSTKLEDSAMYFCASSGWREPYNEQFFGPGTRLTVL.